The rows below give T cell receptor beta chains drawn from one sample of a study of cytomegalovirus exposure and HLA in healthy donors. Assay used: immunoSEQ multiplex PCR; TCRdb lists only in-frame clones, some missing. Among roughly 120,000 clones listed, approximately 80% were seen once. The sequencing input was PBMCs. All receptors derive from a man between 50 and 59 years old in good health and CMV-seronegative. The conserved cysteine and the conserved F or W are not part of the CDR3 here. The D gene is left open where the match is weak.

v_call	d_call	j_call	cdr3_aa
TRBV25-1	NA	TRBJ1-6	ASRQEHNPPLH
TRBV7-8	NA	TRBJ1-1	ASSLDGVGTEAF
TRBV19	NA	TRBJ1-4	ASSSRVGLANEKLF
TRBV28	NA	TRBJ1-5	ASRFTGDRYSNQPQH
TRBV19	TRBD1	TRBJ1-5	ASNDRDSNQPQH
TRBV4-3	NA	TRBJ2-4	ASSQAVPGHLAKNIQY
TRBV11-1	NA	TRBJ2-7	ASSLEAGELYEQY
TRBV9	NA	TRBJ2-3	ASSVLQDGGQY
TRBV18	NA	TRBJ1-2	ASSPLTELCGYT
TRBV28	TRBD1	TRBJ1-2	ASGSGTANFRGYT
TRBV7-9	NA	TRBJ2-2	ASSPGGELF
TRBV6-1	TRBD1	TRBJ2-3	ASINGQGATDTQY
TRBV29-1	NA	TRBJ2-5	SVDRTQY
TRBV10-3	TRBD2	TRBJ2-1	AISDDTSGPYNEQF
TRBV5-4	NA	TRBJ1-4	ASSLDIPTRGEKLF
TRBV11-1	TRBD1	TRBJ2-1	ASSSYGTGSNEQF
TRBV7-8	NA	TRBJ2-6	ASSLIEWALYSGANVLT
TRBV9	NA	TRBJ2-7	ASSVERDTSYEQY
TRBV7-7	NA	TRBJ2-7	ASSLYAGYEQY
TRBV6-5	TRBD1	TRBJ2-7	ASSDTTGGYEQY
TRBV6-5	NA	TRBJ1-5	ASATGSLDNQPQH
TRBV11-3	NA	TRBJ2-1	ASSTDDGEGQF
TRBV19	NA	TRBJ2-7	ASSMERRGEDEQY
TRBV30	NA	TRBJ2-5	AWRIRGVETQY
TRBV4-3	NA	TRBJ1-5	ASSQDRGQPQH
TRBV28	NA	TRBJ2-2	ASNQRTVSSNTGELF
TRBV5-1	TRBD1	TRBJ2-7	ASSLGTGTYEQY
TRBV29-1	TRBD1	TRBJ2-1	SVELQGPRMF
TRBV7-9	TRBD1	TRBJ1-1	ASTPGTEAF
TRBV5-1	NA	TRBJ2-1	ASSLGQTSNEQF
TRBV9	TRBD1	TRBJ1-5	ASSVGQVDQPQH
TRBV5-1	NA	TRBJ2-1	ASSLVTQGGLVNEQF
TRBV9	TRBD2	TRBJ2-3	ATSGGRTDTQY
TRBV9	TRBD1	TRBJ1-1	ASSDWGQGAREAF
TRBV6-5	NA	TRBJ2-3	ASSPRTDPDTQY
TRBV7-9	NA	TRBJ2-2	ACSLVERADTGELF
TRBV20-1	NA	TRBJ2-1	SATLVYEQF
TRBV10-3	TRBD1	TRBJ1-2	AISETQGEYGYT
TRBV7-9	NA	TRBJ1-1	ASSLLGDGNTEAF
TRBV7-9	NA	TRBJ2-7	ASSLGSSTDEQY
TRBV7-9	TRBD2	TRBJ2-1	ASSFLAGGANEQF
TRBV27	NA	TRBJ2-7	ASNQGNSYEQY
TRBV7-2	TRBD1	TRBJ1-5	ASSLRTGGDQPQH
TRBV9	TRBD2	TRBJ2-4	ASSVGSGGAKNIQY
TRBV19	NA	TRBJ1-1	ASRGSNFGTEAF
TRBV10-2	TRBD1	TRBJ2-7	ASSGTGIVTYEQY
TRBV7-9	NA	TRBJ2-3	ASSPSTDTQY
TRBV25-1	NA	TRBJ2-1	ASSERPPGERFYNEQF
TRBV6-5	NA	TRBJ2-7	ASSYGGRASYEQY
TRBV11-2	NA	TRBJ2-6	ASSGTGNVGWNVLT
TRBV19	NA	TRBJ1-1	ASNRFNTEAF
TRBV29-1	TRBD1	TRBJ2-6	SARTGFHSGANVLT
TRBV5-1	NA	TRBJ1-1	ASSLGGRGRNTEAF